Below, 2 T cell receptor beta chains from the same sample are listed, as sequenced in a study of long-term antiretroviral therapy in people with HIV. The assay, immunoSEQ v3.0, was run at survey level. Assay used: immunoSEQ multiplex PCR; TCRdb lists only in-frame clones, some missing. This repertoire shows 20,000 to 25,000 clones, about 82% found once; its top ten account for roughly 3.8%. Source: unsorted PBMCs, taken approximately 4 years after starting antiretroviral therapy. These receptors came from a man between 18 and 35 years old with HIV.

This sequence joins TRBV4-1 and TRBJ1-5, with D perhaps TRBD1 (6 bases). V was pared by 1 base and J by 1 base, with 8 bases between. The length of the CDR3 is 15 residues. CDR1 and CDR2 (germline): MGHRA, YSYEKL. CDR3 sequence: CASSQGGASNQPQHF. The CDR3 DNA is TGCGCCAGCAGCCAAGGGGGGGCGAGCAATCAGCCCCAGCATTTT.

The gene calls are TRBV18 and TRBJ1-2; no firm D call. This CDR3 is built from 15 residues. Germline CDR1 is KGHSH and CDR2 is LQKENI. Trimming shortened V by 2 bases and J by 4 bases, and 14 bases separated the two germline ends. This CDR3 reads CASSPAPGEGYGYTF. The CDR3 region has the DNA TGTGCCAGCTCACCAGCGCCCGGGGAGGGCTATGGCTACACCTTC.